The 19 T cell receptor beta chains below all came from one sample that was sequenced in a study of cytomegalovirus exposure and HLA in healthy donors. The PCR ran on 60 Vbeta and 13 Jbeta primers. The table came from immunoSEQ multiplex PCR; TCRdb's copy has only in-frame clones and leaves some out. Altogether about 110,000 clones are present, roughly 80% being singletons, with the ten largest covering roughly 8%. Specimen: PBMCs. All receptors derive from a woman between 45 and 65 years old in good health and CMV-seropositive.

The chain uses TRBV7-2 and TRBJ2-5; 7 bases align to TRBD2. The end of the DNA aligns better with TRBJ2-7, so the J call may be wrong. Per the germline V gene, CDR1 is SGHTA and CDR2 is FQGNSA. CDR3 length equals 17 residues. This CDR3 is CASSLGEGRTFSYEQYF. The DNA of the CDR3 is TGTGCCAGCAGCTTAGGGGAGGGGCGTACCTTCTCTTACGAGCAGTACTTC.

The chain links TRBV12-5 to TRBJ2-1; 7 bases fit TRBD1. The V gene end was trimmed by 7 bases and the J gene end by 7 bases; junction bases not matched to a gene: 7. The CDR3 is 13 residues long. Germline V gives CDR1 LGHNT, CDR2 FRNRAP. CDR3 residues: CASAPNRGNEQFF. Here the CDR3 DNA reads TGTGCTAGTGCCCCTAACAGGGGAAATGAGCAGTTCTTC.

The chain couples TRBV5-1 to TRBJ2-7; TRBD2 agrees at 11 bases. CDR1 SGHRS and CDR2 YFSETQ come from the germline V gene. Trimming removed 0 bases from V and 2 bases from J; junction bases left unmatched: 4. The CDR3 runs to 16 residues. The CDR3 DNA reads as TGCGCCAGCAGCTTGGGGGGTAGCGGGAGGGCCTACGAGCAGTACTTC. Protein product: CASSLGGSGRAYEQYF.

This sequence joins TRBV14 and TRBJ2-7; no reliable D call. Trimming pared 2 bases from V and 2 bases from J, leaving 7 bases between. The germline gives CDR1 SGHDN, CDR2 FVKESK. There are 13 residues in the CDR3. CDR3 nucleotide sequence: TGTGCCAGCAGCCAAAAAAACACCTACGAGCAGTACTTC. Encoded protein: CASSQKNTYEQYF.

This clone has just a few counts. The V gene is TRBV5-4, the J gene TRBJ2-3; 12 bases are a match to TRBD2. V lost 4 bases, J lost 5 bases, and 2 bases stayed unmatched. Germline assignment: CDR1 SGHNT and CDR2 YYREEE (reference sequence). This CDR3 contains 14 residues. The CDR3 nucleotides are TGTGCCAGCAGCGGGGGACTAGCGGGAGATACGCAGTATTTT. Translated: CASSGGLAGDTQYF. The full variable domain, with the rest looked up from reference TRBV5-4 and TRBJ2-3, is ETGVTQSPTHLIKTRGQQVTLRCSSQSGHNTVSWYQQALGQGPQFIFQYYREEENGRGNFPPRFSGLQFPNYSSELNVNALELDDSALYLCASSGGLAGDTQYFGPGTRLTVL.

This clone was detected only a few times. The V and J genes are TRBV18 and TRBJ2-2; TRBD1 matches at 7 bases. The length of the CDR3 is 15 residues. Looked up from germline, CDR1 is KGHSH and CDR2 is LQKENI. J lost 2 bases, V lost 1 base, and 1 base had no gene match. The CDR3 spells CASSPRQGNTGELFF. As DNA, the CDR3 is TGTGCCAGCTCACCACGACAGGGTAACACCGGGGAGCTGTTTTTT.

The V and J genes are TRBV4-1 and TRBJ2-3; 10 positions match TRBD2. Germline-derived CDR1 and CDR2 are MGHRA and YSYEKL. Trimming cost V 4 bases and J 2 bases; bases outside gene matches: 12. The CDR3 loop spans 18 amino acids. CDR3 residues: CASSPLVLLAGNTDTQYF. CDR3 bases: TGCGCCAGCAGCCCCCTTGTTCTACTAGCGGGAAACACAGATACGCAGTATTTT.

The rearrangement links TRBV15 to TRBJ2-2; maybe TRBD2 (6 bases). Germline CDR1 is LNHNV and CDR2 is YYDKDF (reference sequence). The CDR3 length is 16 residues. Trimming pared 0 bases from V and 0 bases from J, leaving 8 bases between. CDR3 sequence reads: CATSRDRGSNTGELFF. For the CDR3, the DNA is TGTGCCACCAGCAGAGATCGGGGGTCGAACACCGGGGAGCTGTTTTTT.

The chain employs TRBV5-1 and TRBJ2-1; D unresolved. Trimming cost V 0 bases and J 5 bases, with 6 bases left between them. The CDR3 covers 13 residues. CDR1 SGHRS and CDR2 YFSETQ come from the germline V gene. The CDR3: CASSLDMNNEQFF. CDR3 DNA sequence: TGCGCCAGCAGCTTGGACATGAACAATGAGCAGTTCTTC. Supplemented by reference TRBV5-1 and TRBJ2-1, the full variable domain reads KAGVTQTPRYLIKTRGQQVTLSCSPISGHRSVSWYQQTPGQGLQFLFEYFSETQRNKGNFPGRFSGRQFSNSRSEMNVSTLELGDSALYLCASSLDMNNEQFFGPGTRLTVL.

As concerns this clone: The same CDR3 arises from other DNA sequences in this sample as well. This chain links TRBV19 with TRBJ2-1, with 8 bases lining up with TRBD2. In germline, CDR1 is LNHDA, CDR2 SQIVND (reference sequence). The length of the CDR3 is 14 residues. V lost 3 bases to trimming and J lost 7 bases; unmatched junction nucleotides: 5. This CDR3 is CASSIGTGGNEQFF. CDR3 in DNA: TGTGCCAGTAGTATCGGGACGGGAGGGAATGAGCAGTTCTTC. Looking up the rest from reference TRBV19 and TRBJ2-1 gives the full variable domain: DGGITQSPKYLFRKEGQNVTLSCEQNLNHDAMYWYRQDPGQGLRLIYYSQIVNDFQKGDIAEGYSVSREKKESFPLTVTSAQKNPTAFYLCASSIGTGGNEQFFGPGTRLTVL.

J is TRBJ2-5 and V is TRBV9; 9 bases fit TRBD2. The CDR3 loop spans 15 amino acids. The V gene end was trimmed by 4 bases and the J gene end by 5 bases; junction bases not matched to a gene: 9. CDR1 is SGDLS and CDR2 is YYNGEE in the germline V gene. CDR3 DNA: TGTGCCAGCAGCCCAGATAGCGGGGGTTGGGAGACCCAGTACTTC. It is translated as CASSPDSGGWETQYF.

The rearrangement uses TRBV28 and TRBJ1-5; tentatively, D is TRBD1 (6 bases). Germline lookup yields CDR1 MDHEN and CDR2 SYDVKM. The V gene lost 8 bases and the J gene lost 9 bases, with 20 bases spanning the gap. This CDR3 region has 14 residues. CDR3 sequence reads: CASLTGPYLWPQHF. In DNA, the CDR3 is TGTGCCAGCCTTACAGGGCCCTACTTGTGGCCCCAGCATTTT.

This clone was picked up one time. The chain combines TRBV7-3 with TRBJ1-4, with TRBD1 identical over 9 bases. This CDR3 contains 15 residues. In germline, CDR1 is SGHTA, CDR2 FQGTGA. Trimming cost V 5 bases and J 8 bases; bases outside gene matches: 9. In nucleotides, the CDR3 is TGTGCCAGCAGCCTTACAGGGGGCGCGAACGAAAAACTGTTTTTT. It codes for CASSLTGGANEKLFF. Filled out from reference TRBV7-3 and TRBJ1-4, the complete variable domain reads GAGVSQTPSNKVTEKGKYVELRCDPISGHTALYWYRQSLGQGPEFLIYFQGTGAADDSGLPNDRFFAVRPEGSVSTLKIQRTERGDSAVYLCASSLTGGANEKLFFGSGTQLSVL.

V is TRBV5-1 and J is TRBJ2-1, with D unclear. The germline CDR1 and CDR2 sequences are SGHRS and YFSETQ. There are 11 residues in the CDR3. With 5 bases removed from V and 7 bases from J, the gap between germline ends came to 7 bases. CDR3 coding DNA: TGCGCCAGCAGGGTCCTAAATGAGCAGTTCTTC. It encodes CASRVLNEQFF. The whole variable domain, filled in from reference TRBV5-1 and TRBJ2-1, reads KAGVTQTPRYLIKTRGQQVTLSCSPISGHRSVSWYQQTPGQGLQFLFEYFSETQRNKGNFPGRFSGRQFSNSRSEMNVSTLELGDSALYLCASRVLNEQFFGPGTRLTVL.

The V call is TRBV7-9, the J call TRBJ1-5, with 10 bases lining up with TRBD1. The CDR3 consists of 14 residues. Germline-derived CDR1 and CDR2 are SEHNR and FQNEAQ (reference sequence). V shed 5 bases and J 5 bases; nucleotides not matched to a gene: 3. CDR3 DNA: TGTGCCAGCAGCGAGGACAGGGGGGATCAGCCCCAGCATTTT. Its translation: CASSEDRGDQPQHF.

J is TRBJ1-1 and V is TRBV9; perhaps TRBD1 as D (6 bases). Between the trimmed V and J ends, which lost 2 bases and 7 bases, there was a span of 12 bases. CDR3 size: 13 residues. Germline V gene data show CDR1 as SGDLS and CDR2 as YYNGEE. The CDR3, as DNA: TGTGCCAGCAGCGTCTGGGGAGGGGGTGAAGCTTTCTTT. Amino acid sequence: CASSVWGGGEAFF.

The count of this clone is one. The chain links TRBV2 to TRBJ2-5; tentative D call: TRBD2 (6 bases). The V gene's germline CDR1 is SNHLY and CDR2 FYNNEI. The CDR3 length is 14 residues. Between the trimmed V and J ends, which lost 5 bases and 2 bases, there was a span of 12 bases. The DNA of the CDR3 is TGTGCCAGCAGTCGGCGGACTATTCAAGAGACCCAGTACTTC. This sequence encodes CASSRRTIQETQYF.

V usage is TRBV2 and J usage is TRBJ1-5; a weak D match, TRBD1 (5 bases). Deletions cut 1 base from V and 4 bases from J, with 5 bases between. Germline V lookup: CDR1 SNHLY, CDR2 FYNNEI. There are 13 residues in the CDR3. Here the CDR3 reads CASSEEGNQPQHF. The CDR3 region has the DNA TGTGCCAGCAGTGAAGAGGGGAATCAGCCCCAGCATTTT.

The rearrangement joins TRBV7-2 to TRBJ1-1; D uncertain. The CDR3 covers 13 residues. Trimming stripped 3 bases from V and 5 bases from J, with 10 bases between. Germline CDR1 is SGHTA and CDR2 is FQGNSA. CDR3 coding DNA: TGTGCCAGCAGCTTCTCTTTGTCGACTGAAGCTTTCTTT. Amino acids: CASSFSLSTEAFF.